This T cell receptor beta chain stems from a study of patients and donors after allogeneic stem cell transplantation. At least ten counts were recorded for this clonotype. Germline CDR1 is DFQATT and CDR2 is SNEGSKA (reference sequence). This CDR3 is built from 12 residues. The V and J ends lost 5 bases and 4 bases respectively, with 10 bases between them. TCRdb passed the RT-PCR reads through MiXCR, listing each CDR3 protein once. The table lists about 160,000 distinct CDR3 sequences, nearly 25% of them singletons. The source is a human donor who was either an allogeneic HSCT recipient or a stem cell or donor lymphocyte infusion donor (not recorded which). It is not recorded whose cells these are; they may come from a transplant donor. Material: blood, either unsorted or a sorted T cell fraction (not recorded which). The V gene is TRBV20-1, the J gene TRBJ2-3; tentatively, D is TRBD2 (7 bases). CDR3: CSALGGPDTQYF. In DNA form, the CDR3 reads TGCAGTGCTCTCGGGGGGCCAGATACGCAGTATTTT.